This TCR beta chain was captured in a study of T cells after yellow fever vaccination. The 5'RACE template-switching step produced TCR cDNA and added a universal primer site and UMIs. TCRdb redid the calling of the 5' RACE reads with MiXCR, one entry per CDR3 protein. The sample has about 260,000 distinct CDR3 sequences, 10% to 15% seen once. The study's findings and limits: Contaminating bulk clonotypes could be abundant in FACS-sorted repertoires.

Regarding this clonotype: Its antigen is not identified.

Sequencing was performed on CD4+ T cells sorted from PBMCs, taken 45 days after the yellow fever booster vaccination. The sequence was collected from a man aged 25 to 40 who received the YFV17D yellow fever vaccine.

DNA of the CDR3: TGCAGTGCTACGTTGGGAGGGGGGGCTAATACGCAGTATTTT. Protein product: CSATLGGGANTQYF. This chain uses TRBV20-1 with TRBJ2-3, with a weak D call TRBD2 (7 bases). V was trimmed by 4 bases and J by 7 bases, leaving 18 bases between them. CDR1 is DFQATT, CDR2 SNEGSKA, per germline (reference sequence). The CDR3 covers 14 residues.